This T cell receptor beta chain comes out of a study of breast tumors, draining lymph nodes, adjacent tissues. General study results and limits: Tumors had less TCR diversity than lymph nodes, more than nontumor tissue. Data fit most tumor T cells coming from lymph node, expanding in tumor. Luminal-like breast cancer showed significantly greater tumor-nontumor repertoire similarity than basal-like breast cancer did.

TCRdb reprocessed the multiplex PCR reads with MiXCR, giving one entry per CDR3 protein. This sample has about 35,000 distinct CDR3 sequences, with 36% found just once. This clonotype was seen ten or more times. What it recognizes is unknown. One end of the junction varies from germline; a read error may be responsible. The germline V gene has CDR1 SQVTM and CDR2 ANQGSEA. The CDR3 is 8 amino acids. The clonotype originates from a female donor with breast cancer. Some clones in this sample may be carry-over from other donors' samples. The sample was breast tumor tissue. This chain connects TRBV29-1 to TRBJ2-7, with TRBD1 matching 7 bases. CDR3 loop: CSVDTGDF. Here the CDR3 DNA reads TGCAGCGTTGACACAGGGGACTTC.